This entry is about one TCR beta chain. This clonotype was detected many times. It has no known antigen specificity. No base quality values were provided; no much bigger clone lies one nucleotide off. V is pared back by 6 bases and J by 1 base, with 11 bases lying between the germline termini. Per the germline V gene, SGHTA is the CDR1 and FQGNSA is the CDR2. Including cysteine and phenylalanine, the CDR3 has 14 amino acids. The retained sequence is limited to the CDR3, 42 bases, with the frame set at the first base. The record originates from a study of response to subunit inactivated influenza vaccine (dated by TCRdb to 2017 to 2018). For the wider study: The study used deep quantitative T cell receptor repertoire profiling to track responses to a trivalent subunit inactivated influenza vaccine.

The receptor library was made with RT-PCR. Sequencing relied on an Illumina HiSeq 2500. TCRdb reanalyzed the raw reads on its own, using fastp at Q25 for trimming and MiXCR for clone calling, and kept in-frame beta chains. Here each entry gathers all rows of one CDR3 protein and keeps the most common genes and DNA. In this sample the table shows around 760,000 distinct CDR3 sequences, about 15% of which occur a single time. The ten largest make up less than 7% of the sample. Broader findings and caveats from the paper: It was suggested by the authors that each seasonal influenza vaccination may recruit only a limited number of new T cells.

The sequencing here drew on PBMCs from blood, taken less than 15 days before vaccination. Rearrangement joined TRBV7-2 to TRBJ2-3; TRBD2 is possibly the D segment (5 matching bases). The sequence derives from a man aged 45 to 65 who received an inactivated influenza vaccine. Donor details come from another sample of the same person, matched by shared clones. The CDR3 sequence is CASSLLRGTDTQYF. The base sequence is TGTGCCAGCAGTTTATTGCGGGGCACAGATACGCAGTATTTT.